Listed below are T cell receptor beta chains from one sample, sequenced in a study of T cells in Graves' hyperthyroidism and ophthalmopathy. TCRdb reprocessed the multiplex PCR reads with MiXCR, giving one entry per CDR3 protein. The data hold nearly 250,000 distinct CDR3 sequences, with around 25% observed a single time. The sequencing input was blood. All receptors come from a woman in her thirties or forties with Graves' ophthalmopathy. CDR3s include the opening cysteine and the closing phenylalanine or tryptophan. A D gene is named only where the DNA matches it firmly. Some rows have no size entry. The others give once, few or many, or a class for an expanded clone.

>TRBD2|TRBV18|few|TRBJ2-4
TGTGCCAGCTCACCACCGGCGCGGGAGATGGACATTCAGTACTTC
CASSPPAREMDIQYF
>TRBD2|TRBV6-1|.|TRBJ2-7
TGTGCCAGCAGTGGTAGGACTAGCGGGAGCGCAGCTCCCTACGAGCAGTACTTC
CASSGRTSGSAAPYEQYF
>TRBD2|TRBV11-2|.|TRBJ2-5
TGTGCCAGCAGCTTAGTGGAGTGGCGGGAGGAAGCGGAGACCCAGTACTTC
CASSLVEWREEAETQYF
>.|TRBV10-2|many|TRBJ2-7
TGCGCCACCCCGGGTGGGGCCTACGAGCAGTACTTC
CATPGGAYEQYF
>.|TRBV20-1|.|TRBJ1-5
TGCAGTGCTAGTAATAGGATTGGGGATCAGCCCCAGCATTTT
CSASNRIGDQPQHF
>.|TRBV5-1|.|TRBJ1-1
TGCGCCAGCAGCGCTAGCGGGACACCGAACACTGAAGCTTTCTTT
CASSASGTPNTEAFF
>.|TRBV12-3/TRBV12-4|.|TRBJ1-5
TGTGCCAGCAGCCGAAAACAGGGTTACAATCAGCCCCAGCATTTT
CASSRKQGYNQPQHF
>TRBD1|TRBV6-5|many|TRBJ1-2
TGTGCCAGCAACCGACAGGGTGGTGGCTACACCTTC
CASNRQGGGYTF
>.|TRBV20-1|many|TRBJ2-7
TGCAGTGCTGCTGGCCGGGACATCTCCCCCTACGAGCAGTACTTC
CSAAGRDISPYEQYF
>.|TRBV28|.|TRBJ2-5
TGTGCCAGCAGTCCCTCTATCGGGGCTAAGAGAACCCAGTACTTC
CASSPSIGAKRTQYF
>TRBD2|TRBV28|.|TRBJ2-5
TGTGCCAGCATCGAGCGGGAGAGGGGTTGGGAGACCCAGTACTTC
CASIERERGWETQYF
>TRBD1|TRBV24-1|many|TRBJ2-5
TGTGCCACCAGTGATCCGGACAGGGAGGCAGAGACCCAGTACTTC
CATSDPDREAETQYF
>TRBD1|TRBV6-1|.|TRBJ1-2
TGTGCCAGCATAACCGGGACAGGGTGGTATGGCTACACCTTC
CASITGTGWYGYTF
>.|TRBV6-5|many|TRBJ1-3
TGTGCCAGCAGTTACTCGGGGGGCACCATATATTTT
CASSYSGGTIYF
>TRBD2|TRBV24-1|many|TRBJ2-1
TGTGCCACCAGCACTAGCGGGAGGGCCTACAATGAGCAGTTCTTC
CATSTSGRAYNEQFF
>.|TRBV4-2|few|TRBJ2-7
TGTGCCAGCAGCCAAGCGGCTAGCGACTCCTACGAGCAGTACTTC
CASSQAASDSYEQYF
>.|TRBV7-3|.|TRBJ1-5
TGTGCCAGCAGCCCGGACGGAGCACAGTGGGAGCCCCAGCATTTT
CASSPDGAQWEPQHF
>.|TRBV2|many|TRBJ1-1
TGTGCCACGCAACAGGGCGAAGCTTTCTTT
CATQQGEAFF
>.|TRBV11-3|many|TRBJ2-7
TGTGCCAGCAGCTTAGAACAGGGAACCGAGCAGTACTTC
CASSLEQGTEQYF
>TRBD2|TRBV6-2/TRBV6-3|many|TRBJ2-7
TGTGCCAGCAGGGGTCTAGCGGGAGACGTAAAGTACGAGCAGTACTTC
CASRGLAGDVKYEQYF
>TRBD1|TRBV20-1|many|TRBJ1-1
TGCAGTGCTAGAGGGGGACAGTTGAACACTGAAGCTTTCTTT
CSARGGQLNTEAFF
>.|TRBV30|many|TRBJ1-1
TGTGCCTGGAGTGTTGGGGGGATGGGTACTGAAGCTTTCTTT
CAWSVGGMGTEAFF
>TRBD2|TRBV6-5|many|TRBJ2-2
TGTGCCAGCAGCGGGAGGGTGATGACCGGGGAGCTGTTTTTT
CASSGRVMTGELFF
>TRBD1|TRBV6-5|few|TRBJ2-7
TGTGCCAGCAGTTACGAGGTCGGACAGGGGGCGACCTACGAGCAGTACTTC
CASSYEVGQGATYEQYF
>.|TRBV3-1|many|TRBJ1-2
TGTGCCAGCAGCCAAGCGGGCAGGGACTATGGCTACACCTTC
CASSQAGRDYGYTF
>.|TRBV6-2/TRBV6-3|.|TRBJ1-2
TGTGCCAGCAGTTACTACACCTACTATGATGGCTACACCTTC
CASSYYTYYDGYTF
>.|TRBV6-2/TRBV6-3|.|TRBJ1-5
TGTGCCAGCAGACTTGGGGATCTTGCGCCCCAGCATTTT
CASRLGDLAPQHF
>TRBD1|TRBV4-1|.|TRBJ1-1
TGCGCCAGCAGCCAATACAGGGGCGGCACTGAAGCTTTCTTT
CASSQYRGGTEAFF
>.|TRBV24-1|.|TRBJ1-1
TGTGTCACCAATCAGGGAGGGAACACTGAAGCTTTCTTT
CVTNQGGNTEAFF
>.|TRBV12-3/TRBV12-4|.|TRBJ1-3
TGTGCCAGCAGTGCCGTCAGGGCGCCTGGAAACACCATATCTTTT
CASSAVRAPGNTISF
>.|TRBV30|.|TRBJ1-2
TGTGCCTGGAGTGTGTCCGGAGGACTTGACTATGGCTACACCTTC
CAWSVSGGLDYGYTF
>.|TRBV12-3/TRBV12-4|many|TRBJ2-7
TGTGCCAGCAGTTTTCAGGGACCCCAATACGAGCAGTACTTC
CASSFQGPQYEQYF
>.|TRBV20-1|many|TRBJ2-7
TGCAGTGTCGGACAGTCGTTCTCCTACGAGCAGTACTTC
CSVGQSFSYEQYF
>TRBD2|TRBV28|many|TRBJ2-4
TGTGCCAGCAGATCTAGCGGGAGGGCCCGTTCAGCCAAAAACATTCAGTACTTC
CASRSSGRARSAKNIQYF
>.|TRBV6-5|.|TRBJ2-7
TGTGCCAGCAGTTACACCCTCCCCGGGGGCAGTGCCTACGAGCAGTACTTC
CASSYTLPGGSAYEQYF
>.|TRBV6-5|.|TRBJ1-1
TGTGCCAGCAGTCTACGCGGCGTTTGGACTGAAGCTTTCTTT
CASSLRGVWTEAFF
>.|TRBV4-2|many|TRBJ2-7
TGTGCCAGCAGCCAAGAGGCAGGGAAACAGACCTCCGAGAGGTGCCACGAGCAGTACTTC
CASSQEAGKQTSERCHEQYF
>.|TRBV7-9|few|TRBJ1-1
TGTGCCAGCAAGGGGGATACTGAAGCTTTCTTT
CASKGDTEAFF
>.|TRBV2|.|TRBJ2-7
TGTGCCAGCAGTGAAGAGACTGTAAGCTCCTACGAGCAGTACTTC
CASSEETVSSYEQYF
>.|TRBV20-1|many|TRBJ1-1
TGCAGTGCCCTAATGGGGTTCACTGAAGCTTTCTTT
CSALMGFTEAFF
>.|TRBV28|many|TRBJ1-1
TGTGCCAGCGGGGTGTGGGGCACTGAAGCTTTCTTT
CASGVWGTEAFF
>.|TRBV3-1|many|TRBJ2-5
TGTGCCAGCAGCCAAAGGAAGGGATGGGAGACCCAGTACTTC
CASSQRKGWETQYF
>TRBD1|TRBV5-1|.|TRBJ1-2
TGCGCCAGCAGCACGGGACAGTCCAGTGGCTACACCTTC
CASSTGQSSGYTF
>TRBD1|TRBV5-5|many|TRBJ1-1
TGTGCCAGCAGCTCTAAAGACAGGGGGAATACCAATGAAGCTTTCTTT
CASSSKDRGNTNEAFF
>.|TRBV18|many|TRBJ1-6
TGTGCCAGCTCCCCAGGGACATCTTGGTCACCCCTCCACTTT
CASSPGTSWSPLHF
>TRBD2|TRBV10-1|once|TRBJ2-2
TGCGCCAGCAGCGACGGGACTAGCGCCACCGGGGAGCTGTTTTTT
CASSDGTSATGELFF
>.|TRBV20-1|few|TRBJ2-5
TGCAGTGCAGGGACTGGCCAAGAGACCCAGTACTTC
CSAGTGQETQYF
>.|TRBV30|many|TRBJ2-7
TGTGCCTGGAGTGCAACGGGTCCCTACGAGCAGTACTTC
CAWSATGPYEQYF
>TRBD1|TRBV12-3/TRBV12-4|once|TRBJ1-5
TGTGCCAGCAGTCCAACAGGGGGCAGACAGCCCCAGCATTTT
CASSPTGGRQPQHF
>TRBD1|TRBV12-3/TRBV12-4|.|TRBJ1-2
TGTGCCAGCAGTCCTATAGGGGACAGGGGGCAACACTATGGCTACACCTTC
CASSPIGDRGQHYGYTF
>TRBD1|TRBV13|many|TRBJ2-5
TGTGCCAGCAGCTTTGGGACAGGGTGGTCATTGACCCAGTACTTC
CASSFGTGWSLTQYF
>.|TRBV28|many|TRBJ1-1
TGTGCCAGCAGTTTATTAGGCTTGGGCACTGAAGCTTTCTTT
CASSLLGLGTEAFF
>.|TRBV7-2|many|TRBJ1-2
TGTGCCAGCAGCCAGGACGGCTCTAACTATGGCTACACCTTC
CASSQDGSNYGYTF
>TRBD1|TRBV6-1|.|TRBJ2-5
TGTGCCAGCAAGGCAGGGGGCGCAAAGACCCAGTACTTC
CASKAGGAKTQYF
>.|TRBV6-2/TRBV6-3|.|TRBJ2-7
TGTGCCAGCAGTTCGGAGGTCTCCGAGCAGTACTTC
CASSSEVSEQYF